The 19 T cell receptor beta chains below were found in one sample sequenced in a study of blood T cell repertoires in COVID-19. Here immunoSEQ multiplex PCR was the method, and the copy in TCRdb shows in-frame clones only, minus some. The sample includes over 55,000 clones, around four fifths of them seen just once. The sequenced sample consisted of peripheral blood. The receptors shown here come from a man aged 50 to 59 with active COVID-19.

V is TRBV13 and J is TRBJ2-6, with TRBD1 identical over 8 bases. Germline values: CDR1 PRHDT, CDR2 FYEKMQ (reference sequence). After removal of 2 bases from V and 2 bases from J, the junction contained 5 bases not matched to a gene. CDR3 length: 17 residues. The CDR3 loop reads CASSLREDRAGANVLTF. The CDR3 DNA is TGTGCCAGCAGCTTAAGGGAGGACAGGGCTGGGGCCAACGTCCTGACTTTC.

This clone was counted once. This chain joins TRBV5-6 and TRBJ2-3, with 11 bases that match TRBD2. The CDR3 runs 16 residues. Germline trimming cut 6 bases from V and 4 bases from J; bases unmatched to any gene: 10. Germline V gene sequence: CDR1 SGHDT, CDR2 YYEEEE. This CDR3 reads CASTLSGTSGSDTQYF. CDR3 nucleotides: TGTGCCAGCACCTTATCGGGGACTAGCGGTTCAGATACGCAGTATTTT.

The chain has TRBV27 and TRBJ1-6; D unresolved. The ends were cut back, 5 bases at V and 8 bases at J, with 13 bases in the middle. Germline V gene lookup returns CDR1 MNHEY and CDR2 SMNVEV (reference sequence). The CDR3 length is 14 residues. This chain's CDR3 is CASSLGKGHSPLHF. DNA of the CDR3: TGTGCCAGCAGTCTCGGGAAGGGCCATTCACCCCTCCACTTT.

This clone has a handful of counts. The chain uses TRBV7-9 and TRBJ1-2, with no clear D. Trimming left V 5 bases short and J 4 bases short, with 14 bases between. The CDR3 extends over 14 amino acids. CDR1 is SEHNR, CDR2 FQNEAQ, per germline (reference sequence). Written as DNA, the CDR3 is TGTGCCAGCAGCCCCCGGGAGGGCAGCTATGGCTACACCTTC. Translating gives CASSPREGSYGYTF. Combining the CDR3 with reference TRBV7-9 and TRBJ1-2 gives the whole variable domain DTGVSQNPRHKITKRGQNVTFRCDPISEHNRLYWYRQTLGQGPEFLTYFQNEAQLEKSRLLSDRFSAERPKGSFSTLEIQRTEQGDSAMYLCASSPREGSYGYTFGSGTRLTVV.

This clone was picked up many times. This sequence joins TRBV20-1 and TRBJ1-2; D is perhaps TRBD1 (6 bases). V lost 3 bases, J lost 3 bases, and 14 bases lay in between. Germline CDR1 is DFQATT and CDR2 is SNEGSKA (reference sequence). The CDR3 is 14 amino acids. The CDR3 DNA is TGCAGTGCTAGTATCGCAGGGGCTGACTATGGCTACACCTTC. Amino acid sequence: CSASIAGADYGYTF.

This clone was seen a single time. The J gene is TRBJ2-6, the V gene TRBV4-1, with 7 bases identical to TRBD1. The J segment lost 0 bases and the V segment lost 4 bases, leaving 3 bases of the junction unmatched. Germline V lookup: CDR1 MGHRA, CDR2 YSYEKL. This CDR3 spans 16 amino acids. The CDR3 region is CASSPGQNSGANVLTF. CDR3 sequence (DNA): TGCGCCAGCAGCCCGGGACAGAACTCTGGGGCCAACGTCCTGACTTTC.

The table lists this clone with a count of one. This chain uses TRBV5-1 with TRBJ1-2, with 7 bases identical to TRBD1. Germline V gene sequence: CDR1 SGHRS, CDR2 YFSETQ. This CDR3 spans 16 amino acids. Losses at the gene ends were 0 bases for V and 0 bases for J; bases not matched to a gene: 5. The DNA of the CDR3 is TGCGCCAGCAGCTTGGGGGCCGGGACAGCTAACTATGGCTACACCTTC. Its translation is CASSLGAGTANYGYTF.

This clone was recorded once. The chain links TRBV24-1 to TRBJ1-4; 7 bases are a match to TRBD1. Trimming removed 3 bases from V and 8 bases from J; junction bases left unmatched: 11. Germline V lookup: CDR1 KGHDR, CDR2 SFDVKD. The CDR3 spans 16 residues. CDR3 nucleotide sequence: TGTGCCACCAGTGATACCAGACAGGGAGAGTCGGAAAAACTGTTTTTT. This codes for CATSDTRQGESEKLFF.

The chain carries TRBV6-5 and TRBJ2-2; D is perhaps TRBD1 (5 bases). V lost 7 bases to trimming and J lost 6 bases, with 9 bases between them. Germline loops: CDR1 MNHEY, CDR2 SVGAGI. This CDR3 is built from 12 residues. The CDR3 DNA follows: TGTGCCAGCACCAGGGTCCCCGGGGAGCTGTTTTTT. It encodes CASTRVPGELFF.

The V gene is TRBV18, the J gene TRBJ1-4; a weak D match, TRBD1 (6 bases). The CDR3 length is 17 residues. Trimming took off 2 bases at V and 4 bases at J, with 17 bases between the two ends. CDR1 and CDR2 from the germline V gene are KGHSH and LQKENI. Here the CDR3 reads CASSPKITDSHNEKLFF. The CDR3 DNA follows: TGTGCCAGCTCACCAAAAATCACGGACAGTCATAATGAAAAACTGTTTTTT.

V usage is TRBV4-1 and J usage is TRBJ2-5; TRBD2 aligns across 7 bases. The CDR3 contains 15 residues. Looked up from germline, CDR1 is MGHRA and CDR2 is YSYEKL. V lost 1 base to trimming and J lost 3 bases; unmatched junction nucleotides: 5. In nucleotides, the CDR3 is TGCGCCAGCAGCCAAGCTCGCGGGAGAGAAGAGACCCAGTACTTC. Amino acid sequence: CASSQARGREETQYF.

The CDR3 DNA reads as TGTGCCAGCAGCTTAGTCGGGGGACTTAACAATGAGCAGTTCTTC. Encoded protein: CASSLVGGLNNEQFF. V usage is TRBV11-3 and J usage is TRBJ2-1, with a weak D call TRBD2 (6 bases). Germline CDR1 reads SGHNT; CDR2 reads YENEEA. Deletions cut 1 base from V and 5 bases from J, with 12 bases between. The CDR3 consists of 15 residues.

A remark on this clone: Other DNA sequences in the sample encode the same CDR3. The rearrangement joins TRBV27 to TRBJ1-1, with D perhaps TRBD1 (5 bases). V was trimmed by 5 bases and J by 4 bases, leaving 11 bases between them. The CDR3 contains 13 residues. Germline V lookup: CDR1 MNHEY, CDR2 SMNVEV (reference sequence). As DNA, the CDR3 is TGTGCCAGCAGTCCCGGGAGGGGCACTGAAGCTTTCTTT. Its protein product is CASSPGRGTEAFF.

The CDR3 sequence is CASKGGNQPQHF. CDR3 nucleotide sequence: TGCGCCAGCAAAGGGGGCAATCAGCCCCAGCATTTT. V is TRBV5-1 and J is TRBJ1-5; D is perhaps TRBD1 (5 bases). CDR3 length equals 12 residues. Between the trimmed V and J ends, which lost 6 bases and 2 bases, there was a span of 6 bases. Germline V gene data show CDR1 as SGHRS and CDR2 as YFSETQ.

V is TRBV7-8 and J is TRBJ2-3; 12 bases align to TRBD2. Germline CDR1 is SGHVS and CDR2 is FQNEAQ. This CDR3 is 18 amino acids long. V shed 2 bases, J shed 2 bases, and the junction held 8 bases outside the gene matches. The CDR3 reads CASSLRSSGGELTDTQYF. CDR3 nucleotide sequence: TGTGCCAGCAGCTTACGGTCTAGCGGGGGGGAACTCACAGATACGCAGTATTTT. Using reference TRBV7-8 and TRBJ2-3 for the parts outside the CDR3, the full variable domain is GAGVSQSPRYKVAKRGQDVALRCDPISGHVSLFWYQQALGQGPEFLTYFQNEAQLDKSGLPSDRFFAERPEGSVSTLKIQRTQQEDSAVYLCASSLRSSGGELTDTQYFGPGTRLTVL.

V is TRBV4-2 and J is TRBJ2-5; D is ambiguous. CDR3 length: 16 amino acids. CDR1 is LGHNA, CDR2 YNFKEQ, per germline. V shed 1 base and J shed 1 base, with 13 bases lying between them. The CDR3 is CASSQGTGVLQETQYF. DNA of the CDR3: TGTGCCAGCAGCCAAGGTACCGGAGTCCTCCAAGAGACCCAGTACTTC.

This chain joins TRBV5-1 and TRBJ2-5; 8 bases are shared with TRBD2. The CDR3 loop spans 14 amino acids. The germline V gene encodes CDR1 SGHRS and CDR2 YFSETQ. Germline trimming cut 2 bases from V and 1 base from J; bases unmatched to any gene: 1. DNA of the CDR3: TGCGCCAGCAGCTTTAGCGGGGCCCAAGAGACCCAGTACTTC. The encoded protein is CASSFSGAQETQYF. The entire variable domain, with the rest obtained from reference TRBV5-1 and TRBJ2-5, is as follows: KAGVTQTPRYLIKTRGQQVTLSCSPISGHRSVSWYQQTPGQGLQFLFEYFSETQRNKGNFPGRFSGRQFSNSRSEMNVSTLELGDSALYLCASSFSGAQETQYFGPGTRLLVL.

The chain links TRBV19 to TRBJ2-7; 9 nucleotides match TRBD2. The CDR3 loop spans 13 amino acids. Per the germline V gene, CDR1 is LNHDA and CDR2 is SQIVND (reference sequence). V was pared by 5 bases and J by 2 bases, with 1 base of the junction left unmatched. Here the CDR3 reads CASSPSGTYEQYF. CDR3 DNA: TGTGCCAGTAGTCCTAGCGGGACCTACGAGCAGTACTTC. Based on the CDR3 plus reference TRBV19 and TRBJ2-7, the full variable domain is DGGITQSPKYLFRKEGQNVTLSCEQNLNHDAMYWYRQDPGQGLRLIYYSQIVNDFQKGDIAEGYSVSREKKESFPLTVTSAQKNPTAFYLCASSPSGTYEQYFGPGTRLTVT.

The chain is built from TRBV5-1 and TRBJ1-4; no reliable D call. The V and J ends lost 0 bases and 7 bases respectively, with 10 bases between them. CDR1 is SGHRS and CDR2 is YFSETQ in the germline V gene. This CDR3 is 14 amino acids long. CDR3 sequence: CASSLGGDGEKLFF. For the CDR3, the DNA is TGCGCCAGCAGCTTGGGGGGAGATGGTGAAAAACTGTTTTTT. The whole variable domain, remainder taken from reference TRBV5-1 and TRBJ1-4, is KAGVTQTPRYLIKTRGQQVTLSCSPISGHRSVSWYQQTPGQGLQFLFEYFSETQRNKGNFPGRFSGRQFSNSRSEMNVSTLELGDSALYLCASSLGGDGEKLFFGSGTQLSVL.